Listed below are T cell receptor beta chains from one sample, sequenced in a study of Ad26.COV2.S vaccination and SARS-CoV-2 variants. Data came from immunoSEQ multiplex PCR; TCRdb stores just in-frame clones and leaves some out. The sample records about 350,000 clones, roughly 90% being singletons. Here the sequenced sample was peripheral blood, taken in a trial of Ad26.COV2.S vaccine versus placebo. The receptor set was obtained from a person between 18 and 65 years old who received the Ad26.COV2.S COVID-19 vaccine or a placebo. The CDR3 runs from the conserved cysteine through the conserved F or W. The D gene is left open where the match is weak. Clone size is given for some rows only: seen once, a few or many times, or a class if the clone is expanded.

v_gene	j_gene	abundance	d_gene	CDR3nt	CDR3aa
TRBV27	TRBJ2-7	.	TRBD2	TGTGCCAGCAGTTTGCGGGGGACTGTTCTTTTGGGGGGCGAGCAGTACTTC	CASSLRGTVLLGGEQYF
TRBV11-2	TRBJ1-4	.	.	TGTGCCAGCAGCTTAGATCCGCAGGGAGGGGAAAAACTGTTTTTT	CASSLDPQGGEKLFF
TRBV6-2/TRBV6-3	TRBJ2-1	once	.	TGTGCCAGCAGTACGACAGGCATGTACAATGAGCAGTTCTTC	CASSTTGMYNEQFF
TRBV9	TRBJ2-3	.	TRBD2	TGTGCCAGCAGCGTAACTAGCGCCGAAGTAGATACGCAGTATTTT	CASSVTSAEVDTQYF
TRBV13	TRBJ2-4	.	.	TGTGCCAGCAGCTCTATGACAGAGGCTTTAGCCAAAAACATTCAGTACTTC	CASSSMTEALAKNIQYF
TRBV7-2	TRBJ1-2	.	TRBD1	TGTGCCAGCAGCTTTCCAGGGGGCGGTGGCTACACCTTC	CASSFPGGGGYTF
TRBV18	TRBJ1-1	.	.	TGTGCCAGCTCACCACAAAAGGGGAGGAACACTGAAGCTTTCTTT	CASSPQKGRNTEAFF
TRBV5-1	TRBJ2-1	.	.	TGCGCCAGCAGCTTGGCCCCTGGTTCCTACAATGAGCAGTTCTTC	CASSLAPGSYNEQFF
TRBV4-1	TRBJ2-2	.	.	TGCGCCAGCAGCCCCAACACCGGGGAGCTGTTTTTT	CASSPNTGELFF
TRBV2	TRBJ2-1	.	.	TGTGCCAGCAGTGAACGCGGCAGGGGAAATGAGCAGTTCTTC	CASSERGRGNEQFF
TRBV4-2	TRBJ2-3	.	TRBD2	TGTGCCAGCAGCCAAGCCCTATCCTTACCTAGCGGGGGGTGGGACACAGATACGCAGTATTTT	CASSQALSLPSGGWDTDTQYF
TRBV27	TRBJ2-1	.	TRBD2	TGTGCCAGCAGTTGGACTAGCGGGGCAAAAGTGGGCTCCAATGAGCAGTTCTTC	CASSWTSGAKVGSNEQFF
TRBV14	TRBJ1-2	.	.	TGTGCCAGCAGCCAAGTATCAGGGAGAGATGGCTACACCTTC	CASSQVSGRDGYTF
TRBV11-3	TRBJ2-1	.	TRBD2	TGTGCCAGCAGCCTAGGGCGGGGGGGTTACAATGAGCAGTTCTTC	CASSLGRGGYNEQFF
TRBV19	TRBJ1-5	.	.	TGTGCCAGTAGTCTCGTCGGGGGGGATACGAATAGCAATCAGCCCCAGCATTTT	CASSLVGGDTNSNQPQHF
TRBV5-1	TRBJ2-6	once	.	TGCGCCAGCACCACGACAGTTATCTCTGGGGCCAACGTCCTGACTTTC	CASTTTVISGANVLTF